Here is one T cell receptor (beta chain) with its context. The clone's antigen remains unknown. Base qualities are missing; no much larger clone stands one base away. The source of the sample is a study of siplizumab effects on memory and regulatory T cells (dated by TCRdb to between 2019 and 2020). Looking at the study overall: The study looked at the effect of siplizumab, an anti-CD2 antibody, on alloreactive T-cell subsets in allogeneic mixed lymphocyte reactions made from human PBMCs.

Preparation of the library involved the immunoSEQ multiplex PCR assay. Approximately 10^5 TCR templates per sample were assayed by the deep sequencing platform. Genomic DNA extracted from sorted T cells was the material used for TCRbeta CDR3 sequencing. As for the original processing: The R programming language was used for clonal analysis of TCRbeta CDR3 data. Comparing unstimulated samples against CFSE-low samples taken after the reaction was how alloreactive CD4+ and CD8+ clones were defined. Alloreactive CD4+ clones were assigned to regulatory or non-regulatory origin by matching sequences to sorted unstimulated Treg and non-Treg repertoires. In its TCRdb copy, this immuneACCESS table keeps in-frame sequences only and misses some clones. Where compared with another copy, unresolved V genes explain less than half of these, and the others have no known cause. The V and J calls and clone size are taken from that table; D and trimming were inferred from the DNA. This sample comprises 45,000 to 60,000 clones, more than 85% of them detected only once. About 0.35% of the sample comes from the top ten.

The full study reports these points: No functional confirmation was obtained for the suppressive function of proliferating Tregs from siplizumab cultures. Greater diversity appeared to be present in unstimulated naive T cells than in memory T cells, and a substantial contribution to the alloresponse seemed to be made by naive cells. Because sequences at frequencies below about 10^-5 were poorly captured, only a minor fraction of alloreactive clones could be mapped back to unstimulated subsets. About 80-97% of proliferating CD4+ or CD8+ clones could not be given a naive or memory phenotype. Of the alloreactive CD4+ clones that could be mapped, the Treg-derived share averaged approximately 69% with siplizumab compared with roughly 25% in control reactions. Siplizumab significantly reduced the cumulative frequency of alloreactive sequences traceable to unstimulated CD4+ memory T cells.

CDR1 SEHNR and CDR2 FQNEAQ are derived from the germline V gene (reference sequence). Between the V and J ends, shortened by 1 base and 6 bases respectively, the junction contains 10 bases. The CDR3 has 15 amino acids, counting the end cysteine and phenylalanine. Only the CDR3 part of the read is kept: 45 bases, read in frame from the first base. In addition, sequencing in three donor pairs included unstimulated CD8+ effector memory subsets alongside CD4+ naive, CD8+ naive, CD8+ TEMRA and CD4+ memory subsets. TCRbeta CDR3 sequencing was performed on sorted unstimulated T cells and on proliferating T cells recovered from mixed lymphocyte reactions. Fresh whole blood from nine to ten HLA-typed healthy donors was used as the source from which PBMCs were isolated.

Input material: naive CD8+ T cells sorted from blood. The cell subset or site label, as the study defines it: unstimulated naive T cells. This sequence was found in a human donor in good health. The chain is made from TRBV7-9 and TRBJ1-6; the D region possibly corresponds to TRBD1 (6 bases align). The base sequence is TGTGCCAGCAGCTTAGTAACAGGGTTTAATTCACCCCTCCACTTT. It translates as CASSLVTGFNSPLHF.